The T cell receptor beta chain described here comes from a study of blood T cells in healthy people across ages. Each of the donors had around 10 milliliters of peripheral blood drawn into EDTA-treated Vacutainer tubes. Looked up from germline, CDR1 is MDHEN and CDR2 is SYDVKM. Between the trimmed V and J ends, which lost 8 bases and 0 bases, there was a span of 13 bases. The CDR3 runs 15 residues. Next came a second PCR, run for roughly 6 to 11 cycles, which used a sample-barcoded 5' primer along with a J-beta primer mix. TCRdb passed the 5' RACE reads through MiXCR, listing each CDR3 protein once. This sample has over a million distinct CDR3 sequences, with around 45% found just once.

This chain uses TRBV28 with TRBJ2-2; D might be TRBD2 (6 bases). The specimen sequenced was blood. The sequence was collected from a woman aged 60-75 years in good health. CDR3 sequence (DNA): TGTGCCAGCCTAGCGAGCGGCGCGAACACCGGGGAGCTGTTTTTT. Its protein is CASLASGANTGELFF.